The sequence of this T cell receptor (beta chain) was determined in a study of T-cell reconstitution after alpha-beta-depleted transplantation in children. The CDR3 has 13 residues. V lost 4 bases to trimming and J lost 5 bases; unmatched junction nucleotides: 4. CDR1 KGHSH and CDR2 LQKENI come from the germline V gene. Regarding this clonotype: No antigen is known for it.

Study-wide findings and caveats: Several hundred expanded graft clones reportedly supplied alpha-beta T cells about two months after transplant. Where some patients showed high TCRbeta diversity at day 60, it came from recipient T cells and thymic progenitors that had survived. Hyperexpanded clones declined; after one year, newly produced T cells mostly supplied diversity.

For TCRbeta, the library was prepared with unique molecular identifiers. TCRdb recomputed calls from the PCR reads with MiXCR, one row per CDR3 protein. The sample lists about 1,000,000 distinct CDR3 sequences; roughly 29% were seen once. The chain has TRBV18 and TRBJ2-5, with 7 bases that match TRBD2. This receptor was identified in a boy younger than two who had a stem cell transplant for SCID, so the T cells may come from the graft donor. Sample: PBMCs, mostly from graft donor cells, taken 360 days after TCRalphabeta/CD19-depleted stem cell transplant. The CDR3 nucleotides are TGTGCCAGCTCACAAAGCGGGGTGGAGACCCAGTACTTC. Protein product: CASSQSGVETQYF.